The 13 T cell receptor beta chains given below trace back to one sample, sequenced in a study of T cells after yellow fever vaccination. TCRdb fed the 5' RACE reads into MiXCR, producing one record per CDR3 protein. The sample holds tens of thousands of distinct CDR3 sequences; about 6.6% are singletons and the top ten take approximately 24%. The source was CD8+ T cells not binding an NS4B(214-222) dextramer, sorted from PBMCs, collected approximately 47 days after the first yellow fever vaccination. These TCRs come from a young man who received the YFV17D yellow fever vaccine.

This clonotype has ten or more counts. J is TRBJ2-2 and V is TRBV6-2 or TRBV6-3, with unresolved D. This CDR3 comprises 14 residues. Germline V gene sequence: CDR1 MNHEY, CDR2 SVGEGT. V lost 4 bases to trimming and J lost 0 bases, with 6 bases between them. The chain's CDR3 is CASSFRANTGELFF. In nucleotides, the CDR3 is TGTGCCAGCAGTTTTCGTGCGAACACCGGGGAGCTGTTTTTT.

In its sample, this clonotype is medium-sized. CDR3 loop: CASSDGTSTGELFF. The CDR3 DNA is TGTGCCAGCAGTGACGGGACTAGCACCGGGGAGCTGTTTTTT. The rearrangement joins TRBV6-4 to TRBJ2-2, with TRBD2 identical over 8 bases. J was trimmed by 4 bases and V by 2 bases; bases with no gene match: 0. CDR3 length equals 14 residues. CDR1 and CDR2 from the germline V gene are MRHNA and SNTAGT.

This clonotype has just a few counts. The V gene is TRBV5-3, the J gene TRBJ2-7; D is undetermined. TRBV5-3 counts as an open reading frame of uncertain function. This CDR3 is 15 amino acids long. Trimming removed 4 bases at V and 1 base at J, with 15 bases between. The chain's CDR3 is CARSPRPSKSYEQYV. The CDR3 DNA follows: TGTGCCAGAAGCCCCCGGCCCTCTAAATCCTACGAGCAGTACGTC.

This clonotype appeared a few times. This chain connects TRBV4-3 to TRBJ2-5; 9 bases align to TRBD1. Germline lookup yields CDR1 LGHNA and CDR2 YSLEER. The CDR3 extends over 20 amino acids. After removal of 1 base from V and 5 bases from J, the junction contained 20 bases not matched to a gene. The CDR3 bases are TGCGCCAGCAGCCAAGTCCGCTTGGCCACAGGGGGCTATCGGGGGGAGACCCAGTACTTC. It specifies CASSQVRLATGGYRGETQYF.

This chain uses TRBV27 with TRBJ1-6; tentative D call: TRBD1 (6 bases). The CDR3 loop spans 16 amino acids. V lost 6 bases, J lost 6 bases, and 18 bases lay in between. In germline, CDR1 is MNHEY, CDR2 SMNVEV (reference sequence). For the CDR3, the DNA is TGTGCCAGCAGAACCGGGGGCCTCGGAGGTAATTCACCCCTCCACTTT. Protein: CASRTGGLGGNSPLHF.

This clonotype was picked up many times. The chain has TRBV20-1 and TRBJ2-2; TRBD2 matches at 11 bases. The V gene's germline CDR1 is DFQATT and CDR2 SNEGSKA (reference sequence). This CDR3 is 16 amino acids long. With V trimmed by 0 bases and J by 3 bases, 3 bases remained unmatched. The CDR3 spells CSARDPSGGHTGELFF. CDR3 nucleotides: TGCAGTGCTAGAGATCCTAGCGGGGGGCACACCGGGGAGCTGTTTTTT.

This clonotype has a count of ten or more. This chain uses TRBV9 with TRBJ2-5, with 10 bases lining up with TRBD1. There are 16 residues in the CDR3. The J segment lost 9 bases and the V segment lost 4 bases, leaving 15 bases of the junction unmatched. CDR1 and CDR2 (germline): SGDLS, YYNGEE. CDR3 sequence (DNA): TGTGCCAGCAGCCCGGGACAGGGGTTTCTTACCGAGGCCCAGTACTTC. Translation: CASSPGQGFLTEAQYF.

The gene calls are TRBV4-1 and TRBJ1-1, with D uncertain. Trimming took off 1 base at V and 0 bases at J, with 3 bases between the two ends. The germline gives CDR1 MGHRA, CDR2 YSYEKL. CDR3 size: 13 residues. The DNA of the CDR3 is TGCGCCAGCAGCCAAGGGGTGAACACTGAAGCTTTCTTT. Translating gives CASSQGVNTEAFF.

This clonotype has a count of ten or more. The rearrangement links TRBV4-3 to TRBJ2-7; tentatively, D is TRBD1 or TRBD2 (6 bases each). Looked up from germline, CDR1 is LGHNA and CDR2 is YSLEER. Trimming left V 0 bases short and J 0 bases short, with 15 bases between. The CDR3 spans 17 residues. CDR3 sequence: CASSQDSKGGYSYEQYF. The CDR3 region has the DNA TGCGCCAGCAGCCAAGATTCAAAAGGGGGGTACTCCTACGAGCAGTACTTC.

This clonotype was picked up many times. As DNA, the CDR3 is TGCGCCAGCAGCCCACGCGGGGGGGGGTACAATGAGCAGTTCTTC. It translates to CASSPRGGGYNEQFF. The J gene is TRBJ2-1, the V gene TRBV4-1; TRBD2 aligns across 9 bases. V lost 4 bases to trimming and J lost 4 bases; unmatched junction nucleotides: 5. The CDR3 has 15 amino acids. Germline V gene data show CDR1 as MGHRA and CDR2 as YSYEKL.

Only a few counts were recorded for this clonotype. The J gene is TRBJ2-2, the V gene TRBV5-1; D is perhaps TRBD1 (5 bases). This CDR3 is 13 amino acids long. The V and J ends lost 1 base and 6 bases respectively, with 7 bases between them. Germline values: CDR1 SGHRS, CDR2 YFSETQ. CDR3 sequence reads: CASSLTGPGELFF. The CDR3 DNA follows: TGCGCCAGCAGCTTGACAGGCCCCGGGGAGCTGTTTTTT.

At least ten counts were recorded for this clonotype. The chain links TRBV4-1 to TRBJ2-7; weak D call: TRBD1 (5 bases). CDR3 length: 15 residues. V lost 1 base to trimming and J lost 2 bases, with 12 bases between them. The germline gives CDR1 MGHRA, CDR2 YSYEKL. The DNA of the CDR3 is TGCGCCAGCAGCCAAGCCCCAGGGTTAACCTACGAGCAGTACGTC. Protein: CASSQAPGLTYEQYV.

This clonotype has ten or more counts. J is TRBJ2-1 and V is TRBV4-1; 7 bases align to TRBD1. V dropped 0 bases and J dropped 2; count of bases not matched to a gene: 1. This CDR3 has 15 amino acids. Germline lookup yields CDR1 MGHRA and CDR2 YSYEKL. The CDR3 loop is CASSQDQGAYNEQFF. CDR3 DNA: TGCGCCAGCAGCCAAGATCAGGGGGCCTACAATGAGCAGTTCTTC.